The source of this T cell receptor (beta chain) is a study of shared clonotypes between healthy human individuals. Background on the study: With ages of 18 to 49, the donors were a couple of women and a few men. Points from the study as a whole: Across subsets, estimated richness was generally greater for naive than for memory populations.

Trimming took 8 bases from V and 5 from J; bases not matched to a gene: 10. The germline gives CDR1 SNHLY, CDR2 FYNNEI. This CDR3 region has 15 residues. A remark on this clone: Its antigen is still unknown.

Generated by immunoSEQ multiplex PCR, the TCRdb table keeps only in-frame clones and is missing some. The sample records about 1 million clones, more than 60% being singletons. Sequencing was done on a sample of memory CD4+ T cells sorted from blood. Documented subset: CD45RA-negative fraction. The receptor was derived from a man aged 18 to 30 in good health. V is TRBV2 and J is TRBJ2-1, with TRBD1 identical over 9 bases. The CDR3 reads CASGTTGGPNNEQFF. CDR3 sequence (DNA): TGTGCCAGCGGGACGACAGGGGGGCCAAACAATGAGCAGTTCTTC.